This T cell receptor beta chain was retrieved from a study of T cell changes during pregnancy in multiple sclerosis. TCRdb's table, derived via immunoSEQ multiplex PCR, lists solely in-frame clones and lacks some. The sample includes under 75,000 clones, about 89% of them seen just once. The V end was cut by 5 bases, the J end by 2 bases, with 13 bases between. Germline lookup yields CDR1 SGHNT and CDR2 YYREEE (reference sequence). This CDR3 region has 14 residues. This specimen consisted of CD4+ T cells from peripheral blood mononuclear cells, obtained after pregnancy. The receptor comes from a female donor in good health, enrolled as a control in a pregnancy study. The rearrangement joins TRBV5-4 to TRBJ1-1; D remains ambiguous. The CDR3 is CASSNPLKNTEAFF. Written as DNA, the CDR3 is TGTGCCAGCAGTAATCCCCTAAAAAACACTGAAGCTTTCTTT. Based on the CDR3 plus reference TRBV5-4 and TRBJ1-1, the full variable domain is ETGVTQSPTHLIKTRGQQVTLRCSSQSGHNTVSWYQQALGQGPQFIFQYYREEENGRGNFPPRFSGLQFPNYSSELNVNALELDDSALYLCASSNPLKNTEAFFGQGTRLTVV.